This TCR beta chain was retrieved from a study of T cells in Graves' hyperthyroidism and ophthalmopathy. The germline gives CDR1 DFQATT, CDR2 SNEGSKA (reference sequence). The CDR3 totals 15 residues. J gave up 2 bases and V 5 bases, and 7 bases lay outside the gene matches. The CDR3 regions of TCR beta were amplified from RNA transcripts. HTBI primers were the set used in a first-round RT-PCR of the TCR CDR3. TCRdb recomputed calls from the multiplex PCR reads with MiXCR, one row per CDR3 protein. The sample yields roughly 200,000 distinct CDR3 sequences, approximately 16% seen once. Diagnoses were made from clinical symptoms, serum measures (thyroxine and TRAb), thyroid ultrasound and orbital computed tomography.

The chain combines TRBV20-1 with TRBJ2-3; 10 bases line up with TRBD1. This TCR was recovered from a man aged 40-49 years with Graves' hyperthyroidism. The sample taken for sequencing was blood. DNA of the CDR3: TGCAGTGCTCGGAGGGGACAGGGGTTCACAGATACGCAGTATTTT. It encodes CSARRGQGFTDTQYF.